This section outlines one T cell receptor beta chain sequence together with its context. TCRdb's table, derived via immunoSEQ multiplex PCR, lists solely in-frame clones and lacks some. The table records 1,500 or so clones, nearly 25% of them present only once. The data belong to a study of T cells in localized non-small cell lung cancer. Germline lookup yields CDR1 LNHDA and CDR2 SQIVND (reference sequence). Trimming took off 3 bases at V and 8 bases at J, with 13 bases between the two ends. The CDR3 contains 14 residues. The receptor's source is a male donor aged 60 or over with stage II lung adenocarcinoma. The material sequenced was lung tumor tissue, taken before any cancer treatment. V and J are TRBV19 and TRBJ2-2; D remains unclear. CDR3 sequence reads: CASSMRLVRGELFF. CDR3 coding DNA: TGTGCCAGTAGTATGAGATTGGTCCGGGGGGAGCTGTTTTTT.